The rows below give T cell receptor beta chains drawn from one sample of a study of type 1 regulatory T cells. TCRdb analysed the reads with MiXCR anew, one entry per CDR3 protein. The sample yields approximately 97,000 distinct CDR3 sequences, roughly 28% seen once. Sequenced input: CD4+ T cells, either the whole sample or a sorted fraction (not recorded which). The receptors originated from a human donor in good health. Each CDR3 is given with its conserved first and last residue. D genes are given only for firm matches. Clone size is shown for a subset of rows, as once, few, many or a class of expanded clone.

TRBV7-2	few	TRBJ2-1	TRBD2	CASSIGLASGEQFF	TGTGCCAGCAGCATAGGACTAGCGTCAGGTGAGCAGTTCTTC
TRBV29-1	.	TRBJ2-1	TRBD1	CSVMTGSPFF	TGCAGCGTAATGACAGGGTCCCCGTTCTTC
TRBV6-6	.	TRBJ2-7	.	CASSPGRSSYEQYF	TGTGCCAGCAGTCCGGGCAGGAGCTCCTACGAGCAGTACTTC
TRBV9	.	TRBJ2-1	.	CASSVRALSNNEQFF	TGTGCCAGCAGCGTCCGGGCCTTATCGAACAATGAGCAGTTCTTC
TRBV5-4	.	TRBJ2-3	.	CASSLRTRGPDTQYF	TGTGCCAGCAGTCTTCGAACTAGGGGACCAGATACGCAGTATTTT
TRBV29-1	.	TRBJ2-2	.	CSVEEYGSGPGELFF	TGCAGCGTTGAAGAATACGGATCGGGTCCCGGGGAGCTGTTTTTT
TRBV29-1	.	TRBJ2-7	.	CSVAVGSAEQYF	TGCAGCGTTGCGGTGGGCTCGGCCGAGCAGTACTTC
TRBV7-2	.	TRBJ2-1	.	CASSSPDWYNEQFF	TGTGCCAGCAGCTCCCCCGACTGGTACAATGAGCAGTTCTTC
TRBV29-1	few	TRBJ2-5	.	CSVGLETQYF	TGCAGCGTCGGGTTAGAGACCCAGTACTTC
TRBV20-1	few	TRBJ2-7	.	CSASKGPAYEQYF	TGCAGTGCTAGTAAAGGTCCTGCCTACGAGCAGTACTTC
TRBV29-1	.	TRBJ2-7	.	CSVAEREQYF	TGCAGCGTTGCTGAAAGGGAGCAGTACTTC
TRBV3-1	.	TRBJ2-5	TRBD1	CASRTSDRGETQYF	TGTGCCAGCCGTACAAGCGACAGGGGGGAGACCCAGTACTTC
TRBV20-1	.	TRBJ2-7	.	CSAENFQGTSQSRSEQYF	TGCAGTGCTGAAAATTTCCAAGGGACCTCGCAATCGCGTTCGGAGCAGTACTTC
TRBV18	few	TRBJ2-3	TRBD2	CASSRLAGIDTQYF	TGTGCCAGCTCACGTCTAGCGGGAATCGATACGCAGTATTTT
TRBV4-1	few	TRBJ1-1	TRBD1	CASSRSPGGANTEAFF	TGCGCCAGCAGCCGGAGCCCAGGGGGCGCGAACACTGAAGCTTTCTTT
TRBV3-1	few	TRBJ1-5	.	CASSRAGYSNQPQHF	TGTGCCAGCAGCAGGGCGGGGTATAGCAATCAGCCCCAGCATTTT
TRBV5-5	.	TRBJ2-3	TRBD1	CASSLRVTGVQDTQYF	TGTGCCAGCAGCTTACGGGTGACAGGGGTTCAAGATACGCAGTATTTT
TRBV5-4	.	TRBJ2-7	TRBD1	CASSLQETGVAGEQYF	TGTGCCAGCAGCTTGCAAGAGACAGGGGTAGCAGGCGAGCAGTACTTC
TRBV2	.	TRBJ2-1	.	CASSDKARSSYNEQFF	TGTGCCAGCAGTGACAAGGCGAGAAGCTCCTACAATGAGCAGTTCTTC
TRBV28	few	TRBJ2-3	TRBD2	CASSLGLAGGPADTQYF	TGTGCCAGCAGTTTGGGACTAGCGGGAGGGCCGGCAGATACGCAGTATTTT
TRBV5-1	few	TRBJ2-3	TRBD1	CASSRKDRGPDTQYF	TGCGCCAGCAGCCGGAAAGACAGGGGGCCTGATACGCAGTATTTT
TRBV5-1	.	TRBJ2-7	TRBD1	CASKTGGRSAYEQYF	TGCGCCAGCAAGACAGGGGGGAGGTCCGCCTACGAGCAGTACTTC
TRBV12-3/TRBV12-4	many	TRBJ2-2	.	CASSPSGPKRGELFF	TGTGCCAGCAGTCCATCCGGGCCTAAGAGGGGGGAGCTGTTTTTT
TRBV7-2	few	TRBJ2-7	.	CASSFNSLDEQYF	TGTGCCAGCAGCTTTAACTCCCTAGACGAGCAGTACTTC
TRBV29-1	few	TRBJ2-5	TRBD1	CSVRKGQMETQYF	TGCAGCGTCCGGAAGGGACAGATGGAGACCCAGTACTTC
TRBV7-3	few	TRBJ2-1	TRBD2	CASSILAGPYNEQFF	TGTGCCAGCAGCATACTAGCGGGACCATACAATGAGCAGTTCTTC
TRBV4-1	.	TRBJ2-2	TRBD2	CASSRPGGTGELFF	TGCGCCAGCAGTCGACCGGGGGGCACCGGGGAGCTGTTTTTT
TRBV7-2	.	TRBJ2-3	.	CASSPAADTQYF	TGTGCCAGCAGCCCCGCGGCGGATACGCAGTATTTT
TRBV7-2	.	TRBJ2-7	.	CASSPQKGRNYEQYF	TGTGCCAGCAGCCCACAAAAGGGACGGAATTACGAGCAGTACTTC
TRBV27	.	TRBJ1-2	TRBD1	CASSLEGTGVYGYTF	TGTGCCAGCAGTTTAGAAGGGACAGGGGTCTATGGCTACACCTTC
TRBV10-3	.	TRBJ2-2	.	CAIESGWDTGELFF	TGTGCCATCGAGAGCGGGTGGGACACCGGGGAGCTGTTTTTT
TRBV6-5	.	TRBJ1-6	TRBD1	CASSYGTGQGGPPLHF	TGTGCCAGCAGTTACGGGACAGGACAGGGAGGGCCACCCCTCCACTTT
TRBV3-1	.	TRBJ2-1	.	CASGQGLITYNEQFF	TGTGCCAGCGGCCAAGGGTTAATCACCTACAATGAGCAGTTCTTC
TRBV5-6	.	TRBJ2-5	.	CASSPRVVGGETQYF	TGTGCCAGCAGCCCGCGAGTGGTAGGGGGAGAGACCCAGTACTTC
TRBV18	.	TRBJ2-1	.	CASSPNATPSRNEQFF	TGTGCCAGCTCACCAAACGCGACCCCGAGCAGGAATGAGCAGTTCTTC
TRBV7-9	few	TRBJ2-6	TRBD1	CASSRPTQGQGVTGANVLTF	TGTGCCAGCAGCAGACCGACACAAGGACAGGGTGTTACTGGGGCCAACGTCCTGACTTTC